The subject of this entry is one TCR beta chain. What antigen it recognizes has not been identified. No base quality values were provided; no much bigger clone lies one nucleotide off. These data are taken from a study of blood T cell repertoires in COVID-19 (dated by TCRdb to 2018 to 2021). The study in broad terms: Collaborator samples came from the United States, Italy and Spain and covered acute and convalescent phases of COVID-19. The material from the prospective study consisted of cDNA or gDNA derived from T cells, B-cell-depleted T cells, or PBMCs. The dataset comprised deeply sampled blood TCRbeta repertoires from subjects exposed to, actively infected with, or recovered from COVID-19. The repertoires were made available in a free public database intended to serve as a resource for research on the immune response to SARS-CoV-2. Samples came from the ongoing ImmuneRACE study (first 160 participants) plus 1,254 subjects from 6 global collaborators. The sample metadata nearly always contained a de-identified subject ID, COVID-19 status, age in years and sex. Where HLA class I and class II types were available, the types were taken from metadata supplied by the sample provider, not from assay-based typing. General conclusions and limits of the study: The amount of clinical and demographic metadata varied by source and participant and was provided uncurated.

The germline V gene yields SGHTA for CDR1 and FQGNSA for CDR2. The V end gives up 4 bases and the J end 5 bases, leaving 7 bases in the junction not matched to a gene. The CDR3 numbers 14 residues from cysteine through phenylalanine. The DNA shown is the 42-base CDR3, in frame from base 1. The immunoSEQ Assay, a bias-controlled multiplex PCR, was used to amplify TCRbeta CDR3 regions from genomic DNA. For the original study's pipeline: The number of nucleated cells in each sample was estimated from the amplification of reference gene primers within the assay. Sequence reads were collapsed and filtered to measure the absolute abundance of every unique TCRbeta CDR3 rearrangement. For each sample, productive Simpson clonality was calculated as the square root of Simpson's diversity index over productive rearrangements. Sourced from immuneACCESS, this table was stored by TCRdb with only in-frame sequences that have V and J called. A share of the clones is absent; for the studies checked, an unresolved V gene accounts for under half, and the remainder has no known explanation. The V and J calls and clone size are taken from that table; D and trimming were inferred from the DNA. The sample table lists 150,000 to 200,000 clones, around 85% of them with a count of one. The top ten constitute under 4% of the sample.

Whole blood was collected in K2EDTA tubes by collaborating institutions according to the institutions' own protocols. For TCRbeta analysis, collaborator samples were shipped as frozen whole blood, as isolated PBMCs, or as DNA extracted from either sample type. Recombination connected TRBV7-2 to TRBJ1-1, and TRBD1 matches 7 of the central bases. This receptor was taken from a human donor with acute or convalescent COVID-19. The donor label of this sample is uncertain. The specimen sequenced was peripheral blood. The DNA reads as follows: TGTGCCAGCAGCTACCGGGACAGCTTAACTGAAGCTTTCTTT. Its protein is CASSYRDSLTEAFF. The reference TRBV7-2 and TRBJ1-1 proteins fill in what lies around the CDR3, so the full variable domain reads GAGVSQSPSNKVTEKGKDVELRCDPISGHTALYWYRQSLGQGLEFLIYFQGNSAPDKSGLPSDRFSAERTGGSVSTLTIQRTQQEDSAVYLCASSYRDSLTEAFFGQGTRLTVV.